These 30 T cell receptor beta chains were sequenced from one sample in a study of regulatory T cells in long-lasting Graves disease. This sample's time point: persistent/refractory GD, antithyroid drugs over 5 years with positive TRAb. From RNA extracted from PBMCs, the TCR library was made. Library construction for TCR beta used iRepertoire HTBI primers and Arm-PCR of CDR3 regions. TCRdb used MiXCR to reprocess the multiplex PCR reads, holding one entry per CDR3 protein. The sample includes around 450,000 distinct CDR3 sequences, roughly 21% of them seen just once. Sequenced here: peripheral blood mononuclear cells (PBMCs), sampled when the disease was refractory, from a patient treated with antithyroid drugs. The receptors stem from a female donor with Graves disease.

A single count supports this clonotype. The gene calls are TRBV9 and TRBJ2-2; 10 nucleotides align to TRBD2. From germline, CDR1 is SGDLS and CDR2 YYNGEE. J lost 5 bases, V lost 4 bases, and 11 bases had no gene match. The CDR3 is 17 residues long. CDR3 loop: CASSPQAGGQETGELFF. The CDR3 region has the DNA TGTGCCAGCAGCCCTCAAGCGGGGGGGCAGGAAACCGGGGAGCTGTTTTTT.

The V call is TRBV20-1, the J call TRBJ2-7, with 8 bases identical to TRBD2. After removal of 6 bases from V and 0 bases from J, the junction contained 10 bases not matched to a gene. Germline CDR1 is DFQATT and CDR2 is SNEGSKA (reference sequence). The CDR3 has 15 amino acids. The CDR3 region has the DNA TGCAGTGCAGTCATTCTAGCGGGCCACTCCTACGAGCAGTACTTC. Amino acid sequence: CSAVILAGHSYEQYF.

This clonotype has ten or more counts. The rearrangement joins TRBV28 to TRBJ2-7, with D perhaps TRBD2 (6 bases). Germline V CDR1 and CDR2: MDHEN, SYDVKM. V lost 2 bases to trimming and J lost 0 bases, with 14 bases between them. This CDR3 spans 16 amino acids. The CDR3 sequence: CASSLKAAGSSYEQYF. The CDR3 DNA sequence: TGTGCCAGCAGTTTAAAGGCGGCGGGGAGCTCCTACGAGCAGTACTTC.

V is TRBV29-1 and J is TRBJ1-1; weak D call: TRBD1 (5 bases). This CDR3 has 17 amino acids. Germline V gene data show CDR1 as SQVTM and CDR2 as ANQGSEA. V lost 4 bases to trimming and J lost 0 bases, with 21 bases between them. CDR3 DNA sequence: TGCAGCGTTGTCACACGCTTATCGACAGAGATGAACACTGAAGCTTTCTTT. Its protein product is CSVVTRLSTEMNTEAFF.

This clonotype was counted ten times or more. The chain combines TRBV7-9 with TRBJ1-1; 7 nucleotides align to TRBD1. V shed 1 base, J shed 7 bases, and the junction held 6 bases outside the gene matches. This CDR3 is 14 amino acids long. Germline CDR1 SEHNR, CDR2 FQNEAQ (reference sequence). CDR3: CASSLVDRVNEAFF. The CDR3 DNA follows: TGTGCCAGCAGCTTAGTCGACAGGGTCAATGAAGCTTTCTTT.

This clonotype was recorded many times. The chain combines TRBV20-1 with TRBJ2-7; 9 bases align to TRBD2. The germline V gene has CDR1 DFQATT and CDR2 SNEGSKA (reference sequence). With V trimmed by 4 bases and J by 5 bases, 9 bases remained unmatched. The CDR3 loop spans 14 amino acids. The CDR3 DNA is TGCAGTGCTAAAACCAGCGGGGGGAGAGACGAGCAGTACTTC. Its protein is CSAKTSGGRDEQYF.

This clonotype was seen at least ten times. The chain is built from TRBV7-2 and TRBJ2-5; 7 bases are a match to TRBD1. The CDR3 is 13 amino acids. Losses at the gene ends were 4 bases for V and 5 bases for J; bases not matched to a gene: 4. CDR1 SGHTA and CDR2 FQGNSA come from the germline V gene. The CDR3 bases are TGTGCCAGCAGCTGGGGACAGTTCGAGACCCAGTACTTC. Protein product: CASSWGQFETQYF.

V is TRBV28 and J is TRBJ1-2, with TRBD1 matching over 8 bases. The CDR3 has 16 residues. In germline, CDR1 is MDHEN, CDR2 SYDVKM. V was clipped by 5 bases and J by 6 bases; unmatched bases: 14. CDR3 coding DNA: TGTGCCAGCAGTCTCCAGACAGGGGAACTTTCCAATGGCTACACCTTC. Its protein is CASSLQTGELSNGYTF.

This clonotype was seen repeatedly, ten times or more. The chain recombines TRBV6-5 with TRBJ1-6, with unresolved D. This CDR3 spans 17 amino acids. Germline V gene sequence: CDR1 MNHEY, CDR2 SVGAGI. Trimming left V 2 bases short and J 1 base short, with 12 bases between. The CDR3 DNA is TGTGCCAGCAGTTACGTGCCGGCGGTTTCCTATAATTCACCCCTCCACTTT. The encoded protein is CASSYVPAVSYNSPLHF.

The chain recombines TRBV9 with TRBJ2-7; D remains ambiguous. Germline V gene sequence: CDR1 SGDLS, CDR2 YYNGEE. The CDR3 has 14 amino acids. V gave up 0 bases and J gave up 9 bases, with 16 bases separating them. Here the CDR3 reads CASSVDPGHNGQYF. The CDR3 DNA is TGTGCCAGCAGCGTAGATCCGGGTCACAACGGGCAGTACTTC.

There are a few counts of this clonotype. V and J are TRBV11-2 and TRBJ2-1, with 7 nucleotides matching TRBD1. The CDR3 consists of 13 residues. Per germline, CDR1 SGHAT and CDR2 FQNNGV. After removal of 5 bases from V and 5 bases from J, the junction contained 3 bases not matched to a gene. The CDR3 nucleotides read TGTGCCAGCAGCCCGGGACAGAACAATGAGCAGTTCTTC. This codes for CASSPGQNNEQFF.

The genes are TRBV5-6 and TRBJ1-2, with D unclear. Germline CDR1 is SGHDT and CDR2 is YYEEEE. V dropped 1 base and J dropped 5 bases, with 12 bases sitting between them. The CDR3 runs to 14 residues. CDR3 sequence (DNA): TGTGCCAGCAGCTTGCCGGCAGCCACTTATGGCTACACCTTC. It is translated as CASSLPAATYGYTF.

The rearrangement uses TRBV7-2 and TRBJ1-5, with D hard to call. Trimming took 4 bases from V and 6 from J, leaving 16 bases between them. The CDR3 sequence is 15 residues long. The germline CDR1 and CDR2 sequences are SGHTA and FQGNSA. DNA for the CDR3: TGTGCCAGCAGCTCCCGTGACAAGTTAAGTCAGCCCCAGCATTTT. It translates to CASSSRDKLSQPQHF.

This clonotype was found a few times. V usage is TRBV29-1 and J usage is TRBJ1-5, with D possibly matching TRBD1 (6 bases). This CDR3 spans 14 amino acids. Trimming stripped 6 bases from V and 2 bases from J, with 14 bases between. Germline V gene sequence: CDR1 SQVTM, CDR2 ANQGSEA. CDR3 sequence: CSVAQGSGNQPQHF. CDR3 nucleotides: TGCAGCGTAGCACAGGGCTCTGGCAATCAGCCCCAGCATTTT. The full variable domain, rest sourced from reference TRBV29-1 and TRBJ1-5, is SAVISQKPSRDICQRGTSLTIQCQVDSQVTMMFWYRQQPGQSLTLIATANQGSEATYESGFVIDKFPISRPNLTFSTLTVSNMSPEDSSIYLCSVAQGSGNQPQHFGDGTRLSIL.

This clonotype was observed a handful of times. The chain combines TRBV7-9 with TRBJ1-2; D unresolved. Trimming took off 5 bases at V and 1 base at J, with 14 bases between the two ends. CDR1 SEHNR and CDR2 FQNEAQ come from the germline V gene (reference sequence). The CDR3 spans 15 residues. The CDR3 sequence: CASSPPNRINYGYTF. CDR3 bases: TGTGCCAGCAGCCCACCAAACCGTATTAACTATGGCTACACCTTC.

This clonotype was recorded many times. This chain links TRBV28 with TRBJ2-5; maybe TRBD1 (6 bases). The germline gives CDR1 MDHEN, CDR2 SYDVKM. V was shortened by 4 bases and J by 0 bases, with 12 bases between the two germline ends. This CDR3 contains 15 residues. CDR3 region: CASSSSGTNQETQYF. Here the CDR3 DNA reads TGTGCCAGCAGTTCCTCCGGGACAAACCAAGAGACCCAGTACTTC.

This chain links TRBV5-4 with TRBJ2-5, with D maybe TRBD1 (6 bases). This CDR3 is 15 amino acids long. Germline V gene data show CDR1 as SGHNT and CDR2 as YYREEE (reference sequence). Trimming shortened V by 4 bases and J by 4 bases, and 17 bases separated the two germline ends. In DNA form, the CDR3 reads TGTGCCAGCAGCCTAAAACAGGGATTCGGAGAGACCCAGTACTTC. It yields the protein CASSLKQGFGETQYF.

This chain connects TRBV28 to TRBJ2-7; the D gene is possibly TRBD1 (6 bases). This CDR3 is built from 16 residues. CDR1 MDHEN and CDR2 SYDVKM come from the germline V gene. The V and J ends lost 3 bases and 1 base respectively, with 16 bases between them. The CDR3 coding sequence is TGTGCCAGCAGTTTTGGTCAGGGGTTACCGTCCTACGAGCAGTACTTC. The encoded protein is CASSFGQGLPSYEQYF.

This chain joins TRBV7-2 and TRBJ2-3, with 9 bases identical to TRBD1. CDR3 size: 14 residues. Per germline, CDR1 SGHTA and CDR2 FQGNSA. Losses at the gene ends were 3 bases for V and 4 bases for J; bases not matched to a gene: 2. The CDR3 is CASSFDRGADTQYF. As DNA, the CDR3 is TGTGCCAGCAGCTTCGACAGGGGGGCAGATACGCAGTATTTT.

DNA for the CDR3: TGCGCCAGCAGCTTTGGGTTTCAAGTTGACGTGACCACTGAAGCTTTCTTT. Translation gives CASSFGFQVDVTTEAFF. V usage is TRBV5-1 and J usage is TRBJ1-1; D remains unclear. Germline assignment: CDR1 SGHRS and CDR2 YFSETQ. The CDR3 contains 17 residues. Trimming removed 2 bases from V and 4 bases from J, with 21 bases in between.

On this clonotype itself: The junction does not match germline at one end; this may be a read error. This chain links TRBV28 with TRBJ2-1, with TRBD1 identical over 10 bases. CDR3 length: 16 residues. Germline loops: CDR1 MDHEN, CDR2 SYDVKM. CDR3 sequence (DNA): TGTGCCAGCAACCTCTCCGGGACAGGGGTCATGAATGGGCAGTTCTTC. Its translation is CASNLSGTGVMNGQFF.

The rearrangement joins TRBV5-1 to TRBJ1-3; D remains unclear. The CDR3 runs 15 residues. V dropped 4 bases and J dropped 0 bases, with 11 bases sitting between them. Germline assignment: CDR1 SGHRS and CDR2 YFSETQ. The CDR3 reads CASSAPEGSGNTIYF. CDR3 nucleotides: TGCGCCAGCAGCGCACCGGAGGGCTCTGGAAACACCATATATTTT.

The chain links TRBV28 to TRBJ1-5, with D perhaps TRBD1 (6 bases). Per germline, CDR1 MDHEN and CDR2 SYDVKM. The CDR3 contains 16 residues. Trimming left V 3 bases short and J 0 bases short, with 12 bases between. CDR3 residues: CASSFWAGVSNQPQHF. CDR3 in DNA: TGTGCCAGCAGTTTTTGGGCAGGGGTTAGCAATCAGCCCCAGCATTTT.

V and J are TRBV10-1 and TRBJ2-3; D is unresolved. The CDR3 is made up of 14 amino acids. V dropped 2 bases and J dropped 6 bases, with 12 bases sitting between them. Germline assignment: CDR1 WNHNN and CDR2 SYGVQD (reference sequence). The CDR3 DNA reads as TGCGCCAGCAGTGAGAGAAGGGTGGAGGATACGCAGTATTTT. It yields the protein CASSERRVEDTQYF.

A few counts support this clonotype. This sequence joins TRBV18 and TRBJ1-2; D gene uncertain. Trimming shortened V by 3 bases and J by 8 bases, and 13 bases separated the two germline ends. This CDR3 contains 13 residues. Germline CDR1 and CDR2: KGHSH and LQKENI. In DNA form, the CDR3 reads TGTGCCAGCTCACCGGTCCTTGACTGGGGCTACACCTTC. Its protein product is CASSPVLDWGYTF.

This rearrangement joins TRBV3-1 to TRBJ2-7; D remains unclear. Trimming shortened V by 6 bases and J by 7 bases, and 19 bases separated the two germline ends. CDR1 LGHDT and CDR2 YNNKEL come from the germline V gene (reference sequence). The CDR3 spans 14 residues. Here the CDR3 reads CASSESGSLNEQYF. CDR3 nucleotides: TGTGCCAGCAGTGAATCCGGCTCCTTAAATGAGCAGTACTTC.

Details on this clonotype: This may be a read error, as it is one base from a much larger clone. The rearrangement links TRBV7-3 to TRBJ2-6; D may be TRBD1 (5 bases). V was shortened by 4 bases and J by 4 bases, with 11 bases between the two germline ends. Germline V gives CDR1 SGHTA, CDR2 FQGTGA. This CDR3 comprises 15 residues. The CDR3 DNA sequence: TGTGCCAGCAGCTCGGTGGGGCTCGGGGCCAACGTCCTGACTTTC. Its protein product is CASSSVGLGANVLTF.

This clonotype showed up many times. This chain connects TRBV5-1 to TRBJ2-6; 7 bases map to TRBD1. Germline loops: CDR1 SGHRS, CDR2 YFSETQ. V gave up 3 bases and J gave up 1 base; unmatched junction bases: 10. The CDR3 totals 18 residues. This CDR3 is CASSSTGQSLSGANVLTF. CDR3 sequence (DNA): TGCGCCAGCAGCTCGACGGGACAGAGCCTATCTGGGGCCAACGTCCTGACTTTC.

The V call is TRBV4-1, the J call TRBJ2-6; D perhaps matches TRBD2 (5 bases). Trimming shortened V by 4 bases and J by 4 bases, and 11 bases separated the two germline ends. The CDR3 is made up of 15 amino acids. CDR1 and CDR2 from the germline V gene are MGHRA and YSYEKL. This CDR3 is CASSLGSAGANVLTF. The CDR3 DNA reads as TGCGCCAGCAGCCTAGGGAGTGCGGGGGCCAACGTCCTGACTTTC.

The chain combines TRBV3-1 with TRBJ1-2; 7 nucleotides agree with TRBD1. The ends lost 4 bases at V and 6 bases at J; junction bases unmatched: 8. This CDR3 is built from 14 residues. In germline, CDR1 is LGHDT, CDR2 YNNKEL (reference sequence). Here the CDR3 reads CASSPRAGGDGYTF. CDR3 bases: TGTGCCAGCAGCCCTCGGGCAGGGGGTGATGGCTACACCTTC.